These T cell receptor beta chains were read from a single sample in a study of CD8 T cells in Susac syndrome. TCRdb fed the immunoSEQ multiplex PCR reads into MiXCR, producing one record per CDR3 protein. This table holds a few hundred thousand distinct CDR3 sequences, 75% to 90% found once. The sequencing input was CD8+ T cells from PBMCs. The receptors were gathered from a human donor with multiple sclerosis. The CDR3 runs from the conserved cysteine through the conserved F or W. The D gene is left open where the match is weak. The listing skips clone size in some rows; elsewhere it reads once, few, many or a size class.

j_gene | d_gene | v_gene | abundance | CDR3nt | CDR3aa
TRBJ1-1 | TRBD1 | TRBV19 | few | TGTGCCAGTAGTATCGACAGGGGCGCTGAAGCTTTCTTT | CASSIDRGAEAFF
TRBJ2-1 | NA | TRBV20-1 | NA | TGCAGTGCTAGATCACTCCGGGACCACCGCGTGGATGAGCAGTTCTTC | CSARSLRDHRVDEQFF
TRBJ2-3 | TRBD2 | TRBV29-1 | NA | TGCAGCGCAGAGGAGGGGACTAGCGGGAGTCCGCGTGGCGCCTGGGAACCACCAGATACGCAGTATTTT | CSAEEGTSGSPRGAWEPPDTQYF
TRBJ1-5 | NA | TRBV7-8 | NA | TGTGCCAGCAGTTATGTGGGAGAGTTTGGGGGTCAGCCCCAGCATTTT | CASSYVGEFGGQPQHF
TRBJ1-1 | TRBD1 | TRBV20-1 | NA | TGCAGTGCTCCGACAGGGGGGTACACTGAAGCTTTCTTT | CSAPTGGYTEAFF
TRBJ2-3 | TRBD1 | TRBV27 | NA | TGTGCCAGCAGTTCAGGACAGGTTCTCACAGATACGCAGTATTTT | CASSSGQVLTDTQYF
TRBJ2-2 | NA | TRBV29-1 | once | TGCAGCGTTTTTGGGCCGGACAGCACCGGGGAGCTGTTTTTT | CSVFGPDSTGELFF
TRBJ2-2 | NA | TRBV28 | NA | TGTGCCAGCAGCCCTGGTCTTCAGTTGGTCACCGGGGAGCTGTTTTTT | CASSPGLQLVTGELFF
TRBJ1-2 | NA | TRBV19 | NA | TGTGCCAGTAGTCCTGGACAGACCTATGGCTACACCTTC | CASSPGQTYGYTF
TRBJ2-3 | TRBD2 | TRBV6-1 | few | TGTGCCAGCAGTGCTTCAGCGGGAGTGGCAGATACGCAGTATTTT | CASSASAGVADTQYF
TRBJ2-1 | NA | TRBV4-2 | once | TGTGCCAGCAGCCAAGAGGCCAGACCCAGGGAGCAGTTCTTC | CASSQEARPREQFF
TRBJ2-5 | NA | TRBV7-9 | once | TGTGCCAGCAGCCGGCTAGCCAACCCGGAGACCCAGTACTTC | CASSRLANPETQYF
TRBJ2-7 | TRBD1 | TRBV11-2 | NA | TGTGCCAGCAGCTTAGTAGTATACAGGGACAGCTCCTACGAGCAGTACTTC | CASSLVVYRDSSYEQYF
TRBJ1-5 | NA | TRBV30 | NA | TGTGCCTGGGGGACAAGTTATCAGCCCCAGCATTTT | CAWGTSYQPQHF
TRBJ2-3 | TRBD2 | TRBV29-1 | NA | TGCAGCGTTGAAGCCCCCTCAGCGGGGGGGCCAGATACGCAGTATTTT | CSVEAPSAGGPDTQYF
TRBJ2-7 | TRBD2 | TRBV4-3 | NA | TGCGCCAGCAGCCCGGGGGCTAGCGGGGCCTACGAGCAGTACTTC | CASSPGASGAYEQYF
TRBJ2-7 | TRBD1 | TRBV25-1 | NA | TGTGCCAGCAGTGGGCAGGGGGTGTACTTC | CASSGQGVYF
TRBJ2-2 | TRBD1 | TRBV27 | once | TGTGCCAGCAGTCTCTCCTTAGGACAGGGGAACCGGGAGCTGTTTTTT | CASSLSLGQGNRELFF
TRBJ2-1 | NA | TRBV15 | NA | TGTGCCACCAGCAGCAGGACAGTCTCCTACAATGAGCAGTTCTTC | CATSSRTVSYNEQFF
TRBJ2-1 | TRBD2 | TRBV5-1 | NA | TGCGCCAGCAGCTCCAGGACTAGCGCTCACAATGAGCAGTTCTTC | CASSSRTSAHNEQFF
TRBJ1-1 | NA | TRBV28 | NA | TGTGCCAGCAGTTCCCCTAGGACATTGCCAAACACTGAAGCTTTCTTT | CASSSPRTLPNTEAFF
TRBJ2-2 | NA | TRBV20-1 | NA | TGCAGTGCTAGTGGAGGGAACACCGGGGAGCTGTTTTTT | CSASGGNTGELFF
TRBJ2-3 | TRBD1 | TRBV2 | NA | TGTGCCAGCAGTATCGGACAGGGAGAAGGAGCAGATACGCAGTATTTT | CASSIGQGEGADTQYF
TRBJ1-5 | NA | TRBV5-6 | NA | TGTGCCAGCAGCTTATGGCTTAGCAATCAGCCCCAGCATTTT | CASSLWLSNQPQHF
TRBJ2-3 | NA | TRBV4-3 | NA | TGCGCCAGCAGCCAAGTCTCCCCATCGAGCACAGATACGCAGTATTTT | CASSQVSPSSTDTQYF
TRBJ1-5 | NA | TRBV4-1 | NA | TGCGCCAGCAGCCAAACTCAGATTAGCAATCAGCCCCAGCATTTT | CASSQTQISNQPQHF
TRBJ2-1 | NA | TRBV7-9 | NA | TGTGCCAGCAGCGATCGAGACCGTTGGGCTGAGCAGTTCTTC | CASSDRDRWAEQFF
TRBJ2-7 | TRBD1 | TRBV27 | NA | TGTGCAACCGGGACAGGTCCCTACGAGCAGTACTTC | CATGTGPYEQYF
TRBJ2-7 | NA | TRBV11-2 | NA | TGTGCCAGCAGCCCCCCTGCGGCTAGGGGGGGGCAGGGATCCTACGAGCAGTACTTC | CASSPPAARGGQGSYEQYF
TRBJ2-7 | NA | TRBV28 | NA | TGTGCCAGCAGTGGCGGGCTAGCGCTGGCCGAGCAGTACTTC | CASSGGLALAEQYF